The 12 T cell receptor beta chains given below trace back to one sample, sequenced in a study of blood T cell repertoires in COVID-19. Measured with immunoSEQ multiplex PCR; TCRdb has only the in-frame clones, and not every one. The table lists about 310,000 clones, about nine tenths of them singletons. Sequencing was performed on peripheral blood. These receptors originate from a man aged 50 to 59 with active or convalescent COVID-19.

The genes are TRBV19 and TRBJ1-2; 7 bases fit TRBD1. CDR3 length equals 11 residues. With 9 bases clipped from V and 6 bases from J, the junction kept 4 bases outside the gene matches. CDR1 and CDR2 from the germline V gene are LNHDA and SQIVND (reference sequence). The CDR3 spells CASKQGHGYTF. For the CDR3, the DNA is TGTGCCAGCAAACAGGGGCATGGCTACACCTTC.

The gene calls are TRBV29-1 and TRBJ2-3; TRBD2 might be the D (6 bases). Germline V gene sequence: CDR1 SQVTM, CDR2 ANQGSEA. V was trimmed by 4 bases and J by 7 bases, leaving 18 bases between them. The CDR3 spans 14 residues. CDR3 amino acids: CSVGGTSRANTQYF. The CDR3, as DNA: TGCAGCGTTGGAGGGACTTCCAGAGCTAATACGCAGTATTTT.

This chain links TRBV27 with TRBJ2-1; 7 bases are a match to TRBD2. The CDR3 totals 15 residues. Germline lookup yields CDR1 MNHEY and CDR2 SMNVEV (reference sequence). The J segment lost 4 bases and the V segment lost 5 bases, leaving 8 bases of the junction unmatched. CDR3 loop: CASSRGGFVYNEQFF. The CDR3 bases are TGTGCCAGCAGTCGGGGAGGGTTTGTATACAATGAGCAGTTCTTC.

CDR3 amino acids: CSAEKRGGHNEQFF. DNA for the CDR3: TGCAGCGCTGAGAAGCGGGGGGGCCATAATGAGCAGTTCTTC. This sequence joins TRBV29-1 and TRBJ2-1, with 10 bases that match TRBD2. The CDR3 runs to 14 residues. J was trimmed by 7 bases and V by 7 bases; bases with no gene match: 10. CDR1 and CDR2 from the germline V gene are SQVTM and ANQGSEA.

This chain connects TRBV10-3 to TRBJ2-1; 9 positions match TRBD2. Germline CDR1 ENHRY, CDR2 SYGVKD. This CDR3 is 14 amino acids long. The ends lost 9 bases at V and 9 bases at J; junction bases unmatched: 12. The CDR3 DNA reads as TGTGCCATGACGGCTAGCGGGAAGATTGGTGAGCAGTTCTTC. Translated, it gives CAMTASGKIGEQFF.

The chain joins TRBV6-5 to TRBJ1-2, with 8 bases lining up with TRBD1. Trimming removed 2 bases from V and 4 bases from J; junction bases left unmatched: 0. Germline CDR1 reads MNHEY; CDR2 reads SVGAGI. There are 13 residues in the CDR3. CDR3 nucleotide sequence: TGTGCCAGCAGTTACACAGGGGGCTATGGCTACACCTTC. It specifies CASSYTGGYGYTF.

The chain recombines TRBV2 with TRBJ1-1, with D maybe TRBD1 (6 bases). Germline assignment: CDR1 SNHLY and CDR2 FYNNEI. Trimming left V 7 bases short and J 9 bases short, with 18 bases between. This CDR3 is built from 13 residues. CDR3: CASIQSLGGQAFF. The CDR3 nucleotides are TGTGCCAGCATTCAGTCTTTAGGGGGACAAGCTTTCTTT.

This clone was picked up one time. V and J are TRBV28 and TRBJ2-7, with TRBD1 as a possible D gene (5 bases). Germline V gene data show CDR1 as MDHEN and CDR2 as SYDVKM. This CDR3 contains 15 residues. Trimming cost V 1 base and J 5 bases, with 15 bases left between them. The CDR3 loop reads CASSLSAGRSHEQYF. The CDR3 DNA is TGTGCCAGCAGTTTATCGGCAGGGCGTAGCCACGAGCAGTACTTC. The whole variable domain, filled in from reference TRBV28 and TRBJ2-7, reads DVKVTQSSRYLVKRTGEKVFLECVQDMDHENMFWYRQDPGLGLRLIYFSYDVKMKEKGDIPEGYSVSREKKERFSLILESASTNQTSMYLCASSLSAGRSHEQYFGPGTRLTVT.

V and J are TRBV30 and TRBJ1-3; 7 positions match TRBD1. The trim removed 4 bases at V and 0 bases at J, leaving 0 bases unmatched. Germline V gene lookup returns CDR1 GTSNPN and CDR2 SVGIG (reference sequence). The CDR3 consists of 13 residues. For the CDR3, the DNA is TGTGCCTGGAACAGGGGCTCTGGAAACACCATATATTTT. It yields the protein CAWNRGSGNTIYF.

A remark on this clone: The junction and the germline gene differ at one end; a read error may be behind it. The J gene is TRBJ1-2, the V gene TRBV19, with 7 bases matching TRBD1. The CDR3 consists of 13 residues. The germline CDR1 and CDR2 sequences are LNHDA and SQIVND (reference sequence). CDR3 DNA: TGTGCCAGTACTATAGGACAGGACTATGGCTACACCTTC. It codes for CASTIGQDYGYTF.

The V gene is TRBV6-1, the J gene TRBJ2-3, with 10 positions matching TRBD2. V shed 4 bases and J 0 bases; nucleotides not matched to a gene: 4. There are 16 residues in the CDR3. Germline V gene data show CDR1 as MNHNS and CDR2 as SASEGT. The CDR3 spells CASSGLAGASTDTQYF. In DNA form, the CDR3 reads TGTGCCAGCAGTGGGCTAGCGGGGGCTAGCACAGATACGCAGTATTTT.

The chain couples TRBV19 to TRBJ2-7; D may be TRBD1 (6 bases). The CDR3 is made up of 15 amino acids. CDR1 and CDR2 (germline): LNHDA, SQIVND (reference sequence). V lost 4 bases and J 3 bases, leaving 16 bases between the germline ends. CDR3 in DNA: TGTGCCAGTAGTACCTTTTACCGGGACAACTACGAGCAGTACTTC. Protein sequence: CASSTFYRDNYEQYF.